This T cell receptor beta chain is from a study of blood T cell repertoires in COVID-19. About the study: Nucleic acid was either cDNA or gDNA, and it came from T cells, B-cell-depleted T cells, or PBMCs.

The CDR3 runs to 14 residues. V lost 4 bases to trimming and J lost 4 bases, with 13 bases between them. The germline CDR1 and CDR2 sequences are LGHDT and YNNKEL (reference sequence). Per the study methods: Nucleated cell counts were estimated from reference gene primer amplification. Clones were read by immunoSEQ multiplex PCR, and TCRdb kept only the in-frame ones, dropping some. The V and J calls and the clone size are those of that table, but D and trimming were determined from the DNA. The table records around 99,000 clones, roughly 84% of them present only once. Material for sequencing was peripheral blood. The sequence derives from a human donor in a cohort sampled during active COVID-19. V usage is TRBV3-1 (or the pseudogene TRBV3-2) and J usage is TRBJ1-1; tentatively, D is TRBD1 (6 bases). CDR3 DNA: TGTGCCAGCAGCCCCACAGGGTACGGCACTGAAGCTTTCTTT. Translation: CASSPTGYGTEAFF.